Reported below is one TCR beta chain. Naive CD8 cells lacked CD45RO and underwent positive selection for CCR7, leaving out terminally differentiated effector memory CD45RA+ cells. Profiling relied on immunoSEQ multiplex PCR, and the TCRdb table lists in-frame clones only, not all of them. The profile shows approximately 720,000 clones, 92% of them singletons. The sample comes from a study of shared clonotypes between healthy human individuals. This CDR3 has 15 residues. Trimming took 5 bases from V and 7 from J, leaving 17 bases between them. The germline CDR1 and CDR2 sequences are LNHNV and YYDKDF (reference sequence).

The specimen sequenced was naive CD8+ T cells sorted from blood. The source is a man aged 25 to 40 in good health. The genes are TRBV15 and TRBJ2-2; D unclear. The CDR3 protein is CATSDPPGSYGELFF. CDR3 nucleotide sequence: TGTGCCACCAGCGACCCACCCGGGTCGTACGGGGAGCTGTTTTTT.